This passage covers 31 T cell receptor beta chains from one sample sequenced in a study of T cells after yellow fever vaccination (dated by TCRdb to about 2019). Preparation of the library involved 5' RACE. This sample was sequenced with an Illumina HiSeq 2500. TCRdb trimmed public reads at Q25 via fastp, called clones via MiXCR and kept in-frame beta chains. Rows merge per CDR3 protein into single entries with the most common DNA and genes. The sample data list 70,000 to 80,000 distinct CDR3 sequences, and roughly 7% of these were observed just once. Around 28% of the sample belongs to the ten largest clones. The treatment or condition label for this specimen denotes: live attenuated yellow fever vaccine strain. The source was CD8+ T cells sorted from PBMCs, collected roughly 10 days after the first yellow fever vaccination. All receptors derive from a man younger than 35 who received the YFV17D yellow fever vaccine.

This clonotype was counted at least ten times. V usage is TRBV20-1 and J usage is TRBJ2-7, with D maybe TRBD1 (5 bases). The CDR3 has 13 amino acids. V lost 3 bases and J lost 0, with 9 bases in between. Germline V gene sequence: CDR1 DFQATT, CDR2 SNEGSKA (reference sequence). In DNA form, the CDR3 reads TGCAGTGCTAGGGGCAGGGCCTCCTACGAGCAGTACTTC. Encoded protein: CSARGRASYEQYF.

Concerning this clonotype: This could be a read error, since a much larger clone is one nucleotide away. Here the CDR3 DNA reads TGTGCCAGCAGCTCCGGACACGGGAAAACTGAAGCTTTCTTT. Protein sequence: CASSSGHGKTEAFF. This chain connects TRBV7-2 to TRBJ1-1; a possible D gene is TRBD1 (5 bases). The CDR3 has 14 amino acids. Per germline, CDR1 SGHTA and CDR2 FQGNSA. Trimming left V 4 bases short and J 5 bases short, with 14 bases between.

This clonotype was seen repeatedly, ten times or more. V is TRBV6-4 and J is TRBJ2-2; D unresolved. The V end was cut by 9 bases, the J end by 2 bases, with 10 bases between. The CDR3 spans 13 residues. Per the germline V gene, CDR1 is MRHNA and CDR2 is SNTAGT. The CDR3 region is CASSGSNTGELFF. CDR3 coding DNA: TGTGCCAGTTCCGGGTCAAACACCGGGGAGCTGTTTTTT.

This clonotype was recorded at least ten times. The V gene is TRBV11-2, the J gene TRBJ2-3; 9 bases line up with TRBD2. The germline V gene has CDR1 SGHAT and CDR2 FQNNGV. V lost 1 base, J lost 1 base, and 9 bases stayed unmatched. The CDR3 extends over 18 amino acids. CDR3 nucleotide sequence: TGTGCCAGCAGCTTAGGACTAGCGGTCGTTGTGGGCACAGATACGCAGTATTTT. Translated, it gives CASSLGLAVVVGTDTQYF.

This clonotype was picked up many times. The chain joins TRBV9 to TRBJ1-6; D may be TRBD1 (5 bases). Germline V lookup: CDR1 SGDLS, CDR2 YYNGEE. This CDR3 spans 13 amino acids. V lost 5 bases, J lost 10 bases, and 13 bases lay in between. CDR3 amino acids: CASSPREGSPLHF. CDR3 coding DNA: TGTGCCAGCAGTCCCCGGGAGGGGTCACCCCTCCACTTT.

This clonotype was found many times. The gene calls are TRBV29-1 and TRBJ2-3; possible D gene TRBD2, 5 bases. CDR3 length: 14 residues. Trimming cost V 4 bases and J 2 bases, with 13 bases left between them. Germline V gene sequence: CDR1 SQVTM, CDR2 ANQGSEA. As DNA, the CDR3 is TGCAGCGTTGTCGCCGGGGAGAACACAGATACGCAGTATTTT. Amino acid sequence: CSVVAGENTDTQYF.

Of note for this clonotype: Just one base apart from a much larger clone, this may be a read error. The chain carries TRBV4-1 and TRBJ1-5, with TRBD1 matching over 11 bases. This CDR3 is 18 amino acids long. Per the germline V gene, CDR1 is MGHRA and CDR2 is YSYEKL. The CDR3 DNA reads TGCGCCAGCGGCCAATGGACAGGGGGCCCTTCTAGCAATCAGCCCCAGCATTTT. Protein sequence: CASGQWTGGPSSNQPQHF.

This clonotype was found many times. In nucleotides, the CDR3 is TGCGCCAGCAGCTTGAGGGGTAGCACTGAAGCTTTCTTT. It is translated as CASSLRGSTEAFF. The V gene is TRBV5-1, the J gene TRBJ1-1, with a possible D match to TRBD1 (5 bases). V was pared by 1 base and J by 4 bases, with 8 bases between. The CDR3 covers 13 residues. Germline V gives CDR1 SGHRS, CDR2 YFSETQ. Complete variable domain (other parts from reference TRBV5-1 and TRBJ1-1): KAGVTQTPRYLIKTRGQQVTLSCSPISGHRSVSWYQQTPGQGLQFLFEYFSETQRNKGNFPGRFSGRQFSNSRSEMNVSTLELGDSALYLCASSLRGSTEAFFGQGTRLTVV.

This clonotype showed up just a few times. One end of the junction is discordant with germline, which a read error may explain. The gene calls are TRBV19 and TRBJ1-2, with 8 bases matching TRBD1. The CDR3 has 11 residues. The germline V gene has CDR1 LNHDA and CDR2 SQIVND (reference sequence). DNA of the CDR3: TGTGCCAGTAGTCACGGACAGGGCTGCACCTTC. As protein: CASSHGQGCTF.

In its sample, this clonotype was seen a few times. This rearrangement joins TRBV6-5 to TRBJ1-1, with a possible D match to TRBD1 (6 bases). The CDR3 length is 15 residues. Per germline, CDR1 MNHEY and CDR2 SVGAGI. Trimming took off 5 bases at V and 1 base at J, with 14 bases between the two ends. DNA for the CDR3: TGTGCCAGCAGTCCATCTAGGACAGCGAACACTGAAGCTTTCTTT. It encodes CASSPSRTANTEAFF.

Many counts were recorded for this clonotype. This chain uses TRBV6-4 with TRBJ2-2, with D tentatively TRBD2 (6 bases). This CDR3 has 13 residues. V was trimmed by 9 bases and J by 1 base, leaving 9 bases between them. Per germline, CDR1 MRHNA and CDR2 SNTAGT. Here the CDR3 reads CASRLGNTGELFF. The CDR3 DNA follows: TGTGCCAGTCGACTAGGGAACACCGGGGAGCTGTTTTTT.

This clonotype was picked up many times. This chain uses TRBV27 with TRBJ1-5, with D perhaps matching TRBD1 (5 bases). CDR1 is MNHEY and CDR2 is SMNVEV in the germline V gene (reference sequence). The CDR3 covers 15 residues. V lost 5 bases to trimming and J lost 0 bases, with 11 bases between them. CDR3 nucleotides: TGTGCCAGCAGTCCGGGACTGAATAGCAATCAGCCCCAGCATTTT. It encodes CASSPGLNSNQPQHF.

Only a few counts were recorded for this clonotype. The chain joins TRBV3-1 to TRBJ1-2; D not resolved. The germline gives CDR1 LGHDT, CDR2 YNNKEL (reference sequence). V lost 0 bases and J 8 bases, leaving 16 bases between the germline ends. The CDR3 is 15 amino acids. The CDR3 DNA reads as TGTGCCAGCAGCCAAGACGTTTGGCTTCCTGACGGCTACACCTTC. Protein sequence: CASSQDVWLPDGYTF. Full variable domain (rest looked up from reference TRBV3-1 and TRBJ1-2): DTAVSQTPKYLVTQMGNDKSIKCEQNLGHDTMYWYKQDSKKFLKIMFSYNNKELIINETVPNRFSPKSPDKAHLNLHINSLELGDSAVYFCASSQDVWLPDGYTFGSGTRLTVV.

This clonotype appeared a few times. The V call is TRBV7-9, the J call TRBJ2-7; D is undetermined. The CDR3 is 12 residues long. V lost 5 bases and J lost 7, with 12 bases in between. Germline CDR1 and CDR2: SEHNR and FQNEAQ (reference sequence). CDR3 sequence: CASSDGWGEQYF. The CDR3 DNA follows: TGTGCCAGCAGCGACGGGTGGGGAGAGCAGTACTTC. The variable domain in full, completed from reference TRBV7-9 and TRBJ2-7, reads DTGVSQNPRHKITKRGQNVTFRCDPISEHNRLYWYRQTLGQGPEFLTYFQNEAQLEKSRLLSDRFSAERPKGSFSTLEIQRTEQGDSAMYLCASSDGWGEQYFGPGTRLTVT.

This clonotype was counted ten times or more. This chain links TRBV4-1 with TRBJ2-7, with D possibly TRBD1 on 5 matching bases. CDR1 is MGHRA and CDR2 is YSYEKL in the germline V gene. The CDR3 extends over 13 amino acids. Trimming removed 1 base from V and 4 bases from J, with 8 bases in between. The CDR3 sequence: CASSQAAGYEQYV. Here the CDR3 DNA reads TGCGCCAGCAGCCAAGCTGCAGGGTACGAGCAGTACGTC.

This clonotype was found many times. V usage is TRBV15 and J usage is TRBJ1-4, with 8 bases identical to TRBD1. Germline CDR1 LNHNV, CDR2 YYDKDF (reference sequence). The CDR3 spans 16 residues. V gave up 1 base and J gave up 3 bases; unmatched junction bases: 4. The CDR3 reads CATSRAQGVSNEKLFF. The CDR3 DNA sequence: TGTGCCACCAGCAGAGCACAGGGGGTTTCTAATGAAAAACTGTTTTTT. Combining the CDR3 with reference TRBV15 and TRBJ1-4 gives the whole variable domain DAMVIQNPRYQVTQFGKPVTLSCSQTLNHNVMYWYQQKSSQAPKLLFHYYDKDFNNEADTPDNFQSRRPNTSFCFLDIRSPGLGDTAMYLCATSRAQGVSNEKLFFGSGTQLSVL.

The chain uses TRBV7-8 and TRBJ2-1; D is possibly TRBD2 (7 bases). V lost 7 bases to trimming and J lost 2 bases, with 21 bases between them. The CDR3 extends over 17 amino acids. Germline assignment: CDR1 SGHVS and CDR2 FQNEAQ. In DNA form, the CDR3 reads TGTGCCAGCAACAAAGTGCGGGGAGGGGGAACCTACAATGAGCAGTTCTTC. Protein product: CASNKVRGGGTYNEQFF.

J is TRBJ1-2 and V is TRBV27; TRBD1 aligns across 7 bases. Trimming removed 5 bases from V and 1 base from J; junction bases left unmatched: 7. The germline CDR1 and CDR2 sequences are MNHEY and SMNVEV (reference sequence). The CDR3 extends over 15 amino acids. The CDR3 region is CASSPGQEINYGYTF. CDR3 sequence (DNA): TGTGCCAGCAGTCCCGGACAGGAAATTAACTATGGCTACACCTTC.

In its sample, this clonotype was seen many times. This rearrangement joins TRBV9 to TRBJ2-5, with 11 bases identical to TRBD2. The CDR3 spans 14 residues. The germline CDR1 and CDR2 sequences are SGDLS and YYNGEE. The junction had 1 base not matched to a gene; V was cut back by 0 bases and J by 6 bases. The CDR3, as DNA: TGTGCCAGCAGCGTAGGGACTAGCGGGCAGACCCAGTACTTC. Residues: CASSVGTSGQTQYF. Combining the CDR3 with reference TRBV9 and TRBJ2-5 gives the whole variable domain DSGVTQTPKHLITATGQRVTLRCSPRSGDLSVYWYQQSLDQGLQFLIQYYNGEERAKGNILERFSAQQFPDLHSELNLSSLELGDSALYFCASSVGTSGQTQYFGPGTRLLVL.

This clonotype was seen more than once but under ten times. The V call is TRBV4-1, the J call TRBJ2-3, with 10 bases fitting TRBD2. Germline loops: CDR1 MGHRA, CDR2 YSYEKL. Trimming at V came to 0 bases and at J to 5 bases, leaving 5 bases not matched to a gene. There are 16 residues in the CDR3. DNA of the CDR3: TGCGCCAGCAGCCAAGAGATAGCGGGGGGAAAAGATACGCAGTATTTT. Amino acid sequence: CASSQEIAGGKDTQYF.

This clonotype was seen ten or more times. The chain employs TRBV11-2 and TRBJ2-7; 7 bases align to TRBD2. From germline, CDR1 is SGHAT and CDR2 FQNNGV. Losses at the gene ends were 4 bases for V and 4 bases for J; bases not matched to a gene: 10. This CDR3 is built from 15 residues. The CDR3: CASSSQGGRDYEQYF. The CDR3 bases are TGTGCCAGCAGCTCCCAAGGAGGGAGGGATTACGAGCAGTACTTC.

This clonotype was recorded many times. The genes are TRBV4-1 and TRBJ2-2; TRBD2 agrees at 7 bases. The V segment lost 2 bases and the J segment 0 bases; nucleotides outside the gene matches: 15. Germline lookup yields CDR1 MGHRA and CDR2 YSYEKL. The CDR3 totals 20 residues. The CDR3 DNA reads TGCGCCAGCAGCCAATCGACCGGGACTACCTATTCCCCGAACACCGGGGAGCTGTTTTTT. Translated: CASSQSTGTTYSPNTGELFF.

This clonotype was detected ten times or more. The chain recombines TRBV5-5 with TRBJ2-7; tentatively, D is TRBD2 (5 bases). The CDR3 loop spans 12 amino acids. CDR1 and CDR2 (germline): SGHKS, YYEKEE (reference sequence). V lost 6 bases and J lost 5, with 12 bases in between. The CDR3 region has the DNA TGTGCCAGCACCCAGATGGGAGACGAGCAGTACTTC. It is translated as CASTQMGDEQYF.

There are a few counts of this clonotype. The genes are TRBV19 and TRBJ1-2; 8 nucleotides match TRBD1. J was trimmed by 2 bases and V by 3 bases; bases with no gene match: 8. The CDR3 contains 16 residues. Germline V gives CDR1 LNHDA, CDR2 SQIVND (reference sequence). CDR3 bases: TGTGCCAGTAGTATGGGTCAGGGGGCCTTAAACTATGGCTACACCTTC. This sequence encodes CASSMGQGALNYGYTF.

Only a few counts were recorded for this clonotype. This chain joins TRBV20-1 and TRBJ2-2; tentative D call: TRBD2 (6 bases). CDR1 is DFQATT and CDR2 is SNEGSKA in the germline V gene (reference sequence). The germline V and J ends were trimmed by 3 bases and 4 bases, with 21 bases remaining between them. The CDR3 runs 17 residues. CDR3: CSARFLGGGVVTGELFF. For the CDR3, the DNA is TGCAGTGCTAGGTTCCTTGGCGGCGGGGTGGTCACCGGGGAGCTGTTTTTT.

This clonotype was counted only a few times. The CDR3 coding sequence is TGTGCCAGTAGTATAGGATCGGAGATCAATCAGCCCCAGCATTTT. Translating gives CASSIGSEINQPQHF. The rearrangement joins TRBV19 to TRBJ1-5; D gene ambiguous. Trimming took off 1 base at V and 3 bases at J, with 10 bases between the two ends. The CDR3 spans 15 residues. CDR1 is LNHDA and CDR2 is SQIVND in the germline V gene (reference sequence).

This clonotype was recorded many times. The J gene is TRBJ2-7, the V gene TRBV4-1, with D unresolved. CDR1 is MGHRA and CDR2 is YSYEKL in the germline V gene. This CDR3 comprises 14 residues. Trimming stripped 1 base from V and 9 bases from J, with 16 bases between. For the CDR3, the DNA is TGCGCCAGCAGCCAAGCCCCAAGAGCTGTGCTGCAGTACGTC. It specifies CASSQAPRAVLQYV.

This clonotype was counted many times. CDR3 protein: CASSYDGRGSGTEAFF. In nucleotides, the CDR3 is TGTGCCAGCAGCTATGACGGACGGGGGAGCGGCACTGAAGCTTTCTTT. The genes are TRBV7-2 and TRBJ1-1, with TRBD1 as a possible D gene (5 bases). This CDR3 is 16 amino acids long. Trimming pared 4 bases from V and 4 bases from J, leaving 19 bases between. Germline loops: CDR1 SGHTA, CDR2 FQGNSA.

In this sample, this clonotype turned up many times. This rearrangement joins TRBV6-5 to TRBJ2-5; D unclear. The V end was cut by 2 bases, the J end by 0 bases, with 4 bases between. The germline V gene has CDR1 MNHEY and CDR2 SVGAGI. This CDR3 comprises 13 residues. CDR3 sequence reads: CASSYGYQETQYF. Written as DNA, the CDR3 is TGTGCCAGCAGTTACGGGTACCAAGAGACCCAGTACTTC.

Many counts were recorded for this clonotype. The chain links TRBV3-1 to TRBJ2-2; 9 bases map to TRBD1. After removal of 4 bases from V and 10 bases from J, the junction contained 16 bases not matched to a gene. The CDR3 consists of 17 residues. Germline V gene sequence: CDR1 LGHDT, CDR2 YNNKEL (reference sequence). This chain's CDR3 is CASSPHGQGHLSEELFF. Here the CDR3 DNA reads TGTGCCAGCAGCCCCCACGGACAGGGGCACCTCTCGGAGGAGCTGTTTTTT.

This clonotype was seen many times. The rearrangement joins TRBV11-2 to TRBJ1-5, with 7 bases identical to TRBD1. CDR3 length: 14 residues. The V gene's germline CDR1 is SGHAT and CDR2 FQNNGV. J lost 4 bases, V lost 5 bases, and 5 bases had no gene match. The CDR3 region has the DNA TGTGCCAGCAGCAAGACAGGGCCAAATCAGCCCCAGCATTTT. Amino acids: CASSKTGPNQPQHF.